Below, one T cell receptor (beta chain) is given with its context. Its antigen is not identified. This record belongs to a study of radiotherapy plus CTLA-4 blockade in lung cancer. Study conclusions and caveats: Radiotherapy plus ipilimumab was followed by expansion in blood of tumor-derived TCR clones.

The data were produced by immunoSEQ multiplex PCR, yet TCRdb's version contains in-frame clones alone and is incomplete. The sample consists of 40,000 to 45,000 clones, less than 75% of them appearing once. This CDR3 contains 16 residues. The V and J ends lost 0 bases and 3 bases respectively, with 16 bases between them. The V gene's germline CDR1 is SGHDT and CDR2 YYEEEE. Chemo-refractory metastatic non-small-cell lung cancer patients were treated with focal radiation plus CTLA-4 blockade with ipilimumab. The sample in question was peripheral blood, obtained from a patient treated with radiotherapy plus ipilimumab. The chain employs TRBV5-6 and TRBJ2-7; D is possibly TRBD1 (6 bases). The sequence was collected from a human donor with non-small cell lung cancer who had a partial response to radiotherapy plus ipilimumab. The CDR3 region has the DNA TGTGCCAGCAGCTTGGCCCGCGCACAGGGATTCTACGAGCAGTACTTC. This translates into CASSLARAQGFYEQYF.